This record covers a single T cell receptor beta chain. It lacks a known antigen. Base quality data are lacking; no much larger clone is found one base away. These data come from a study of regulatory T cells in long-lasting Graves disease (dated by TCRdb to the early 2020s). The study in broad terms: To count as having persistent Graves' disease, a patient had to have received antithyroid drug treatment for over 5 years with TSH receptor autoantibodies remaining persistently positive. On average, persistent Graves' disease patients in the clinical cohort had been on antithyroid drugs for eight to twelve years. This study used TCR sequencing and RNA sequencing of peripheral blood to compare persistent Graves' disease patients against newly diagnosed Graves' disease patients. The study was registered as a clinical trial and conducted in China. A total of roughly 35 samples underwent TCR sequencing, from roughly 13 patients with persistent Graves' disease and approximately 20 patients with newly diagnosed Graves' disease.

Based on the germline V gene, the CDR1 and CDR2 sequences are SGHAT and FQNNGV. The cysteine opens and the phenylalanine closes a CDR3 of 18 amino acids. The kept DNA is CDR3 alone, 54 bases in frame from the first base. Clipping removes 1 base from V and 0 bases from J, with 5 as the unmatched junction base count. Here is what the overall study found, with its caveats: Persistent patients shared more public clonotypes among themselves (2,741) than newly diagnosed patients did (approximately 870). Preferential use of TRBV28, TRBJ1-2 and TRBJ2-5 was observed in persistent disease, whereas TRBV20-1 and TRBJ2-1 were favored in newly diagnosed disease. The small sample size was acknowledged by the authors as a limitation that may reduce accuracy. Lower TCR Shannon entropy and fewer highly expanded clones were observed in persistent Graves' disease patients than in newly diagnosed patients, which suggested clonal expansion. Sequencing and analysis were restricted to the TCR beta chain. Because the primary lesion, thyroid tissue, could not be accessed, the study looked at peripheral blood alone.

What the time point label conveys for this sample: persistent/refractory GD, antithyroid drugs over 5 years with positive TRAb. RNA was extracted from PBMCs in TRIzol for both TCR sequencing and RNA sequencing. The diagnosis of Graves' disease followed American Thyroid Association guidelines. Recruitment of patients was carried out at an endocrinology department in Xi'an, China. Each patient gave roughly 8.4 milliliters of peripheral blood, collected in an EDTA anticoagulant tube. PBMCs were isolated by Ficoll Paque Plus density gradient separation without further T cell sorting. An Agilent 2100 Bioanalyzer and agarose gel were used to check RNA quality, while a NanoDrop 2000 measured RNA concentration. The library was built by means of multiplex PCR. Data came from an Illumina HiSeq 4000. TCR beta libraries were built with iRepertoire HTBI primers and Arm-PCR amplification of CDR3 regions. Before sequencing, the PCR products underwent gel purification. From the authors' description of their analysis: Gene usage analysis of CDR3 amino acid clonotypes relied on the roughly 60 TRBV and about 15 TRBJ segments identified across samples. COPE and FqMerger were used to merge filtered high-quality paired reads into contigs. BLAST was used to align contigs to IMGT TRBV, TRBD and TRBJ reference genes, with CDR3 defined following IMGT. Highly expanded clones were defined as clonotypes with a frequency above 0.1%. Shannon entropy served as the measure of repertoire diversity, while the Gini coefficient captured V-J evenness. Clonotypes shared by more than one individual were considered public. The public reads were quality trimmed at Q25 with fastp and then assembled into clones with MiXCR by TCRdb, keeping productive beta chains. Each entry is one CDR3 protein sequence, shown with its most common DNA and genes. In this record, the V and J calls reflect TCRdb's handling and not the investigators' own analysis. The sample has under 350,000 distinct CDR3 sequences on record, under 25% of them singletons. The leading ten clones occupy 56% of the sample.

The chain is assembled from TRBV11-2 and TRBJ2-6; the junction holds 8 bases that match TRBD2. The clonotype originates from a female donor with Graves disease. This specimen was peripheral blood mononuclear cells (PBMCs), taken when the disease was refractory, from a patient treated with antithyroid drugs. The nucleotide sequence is TGTGCCAGCAGCTTAGGGAAGGGACTAGACTCTGGGGCCAACGTCCTGACTTTC. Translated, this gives CASSLGKGLDSGANVLTF.